This T cell receptor beta chain was sequenced for a study of T-cell reconstitution after alpha-beta-depleted transplantation in children. From germline, CDR1 is SGHTA and CDR2 FQGNSA. The CDR3 is 16 amino acids. The V segment lost 5 bases and the J segment 3 bases; nucleotides outside the gene matches: 10. Unique molecular identifiers were incorporated into the prepared TCRbeta library. TCRdb fed the PCR reads into MiXCR, producing one record per CDR3 protein. The sample gives a few hundred thousand distinct CDR3 sequences, more than 20% of which show up once; approximately 9.9% is in the top ten. The input for sequencing was PBMCs, mostly from graft donor cells, taken 180 days after TCRalphabeta/CD19-depleted stem cell transplant. This clonotype was obtained from a male patient aged 10 to 17 who had a stem cell transplant for acute lymphoblastic leukemia, so the T cells may come from the graft donor. The chain employs TRBV7-2 and TRBJ1-5; 7 bases match TRBD1. The CDR3 DNA is TGTGCCAGCAGCCCCAGACAGGGACCGTACAATCAGCCCCAGCATTTT. It codes for CASSPRQGPYNQPQHF.